One sample yielded the 11 T cell receptor beta chains listed below, sequenced in a study of T cells in localized non-small cell lung cancer. Profiling relied on immunoSEQ multiplex PCR, and the TCRdb table lists in-frame clones only, not all of them. The table lists about 2,000 clones, approximately 19% of them singletons. This specimen consisted of normal lung tissue next to the tumor, obtained before any cancer treatment. The receptors come from a man aged 40 to 70 with stage II squamous cell lung carcinoma.

The chain joins TRBV30 to TRBJ2-1; the match to TRBD1 covers 8 bases. CDR3 size: 15 residues. The junction had 5 bases not matched to a gene; V was cut back by 0 bases and J by 4 bases. Germline lookup yields CDR1 GTSNPN and CDR2 SVGIG (reference sequence). The CDR3 DNA reads TGTGCCTGGAGTGTGTGGACAGGGATATACAATGAGCAGTTCTTC. This codes for CAWSVWTGIYNEQFF. Variable domain in full (rest from reference TRBV30 and TRBJ2-1): SQTIHQWPATLVQPVGSPLSLECTVEGTSNPNLYWYRQAAGRGLQLLFYSVGIGQISSEVPQNLSASRPQDRQFILSSKKLLLSDSGFYLCAWSVWTGIYNEQFFGPGTRLTVL.

This clone was counted between two and nine times. This CDR3 is CASSLGLGTYNEQFF. Written as DNA, the CDR3 is TGTGCCAGCAGCTTGGGGTTGGGGACCTACAATGAGCAGTTCTTC. This chain connects TRBV11-3 to TRBJ2-1; D is uncertain. CDR1 SGHNT and CDR2 YENEEA come from the germline V gene. The germline V and J ends were trimmed by 3 bases and 2 bases, with 11 bases remaining between them. The CDR3 has 15 residues.

In this sample, this clone is medium-sized. The chain employs TRBV4-1 and TRBJ2-7; D is undetermined. Germline CDR1 MGHRA, CDR2 YSYEKL. Trimming stripped 2 bases from V and 7 bases from J, with 18 bases between. The CDR3 is made up of 15 amino acids. The DNA for the CDR3 is TGCGCCAGCAGCCAAACGGAGATCTCCTCTGGTGAGCAGTACTTC. Translating it yields CASSQTEISSGEQYF.

This chain links TRBV28 with TRBJ1-5; weak D call: TRBD1 (6 bases). CDR1 is MDHEN and CDR2 is SYDVKM in the germline V gene. The V gene lost 6 bases and the J gene lost 2 bases, with 17 bases spanning the gap. This CDR3 comprises 16 residues. The DNA for the CDR3 is TGTGCCAGCAGCTCTGGGGCAGGGGTTGGCAATCAGCCCCAGCATTTT. It translates to CASSSGAGVGNQPQHF.

By share, this clone ranks as medium-sized. CDR3 nucleotide sequence: TGTGCCAGCAGCTTATGGGGCCGACGACAGGGTGAATCGACAGATACGCAGTATTTT. The encoded protein is CASSLWGRRQGESTDTQYF. V usage is TRBV11-3 and J usage is TRBJ2-3; 7 nucleotides agree with TRBD1. CDR1 SGHNT and CDR2 YENEEA come from the germline V gene. Trimming cost V 2 bases and J 3 bases; bases outside gene matches: 17. This CDR3 contains 19 residues.

The V and J genes are TRBV5-1 and TRBJ1-2; 9 bases agree with TRBD1. Trimming cost V 4 bases and J 7 bases; bases outside gene matches: 14. Per the germline V gene, CDR1 is SGHRS and CDR2 is YFSETQ. The CDR3 has 16 amino acids. The CDR3 loop is CASSTGDPGQGIGYTF. CDR3 coding DNA: TGCGCCAGCAGCACAGGAGATCCGGGACAGGGCATTGGCTACACCTTC.

The chain is built from TRBV10-2 and TRBJ1-1; no firm D call. This CDR3 comprises 14 residues. Trimming took 3 bases from V and 3 from J, leaving 11 bases between them. Germline V gene sequence: CDR1 WSHSY, CDR2 SAAADI. CDR3 in amino acids: CASSEYGFDTEAFF. In DNA form, the CDR3 reads TGCGCCAGCAGTGAATACGGTTTTGACACTGAAGCTTTCTTT.

Judged by abundance, this clone is medium-sized. J is TRBJ1-4 and V is TRBV6-8; no definite D call. Germline values: CDR1 MNHGY, CDR2 SAAAGT. V lost 0 bases to trimming and J lost 5 bases, with 16 bases between them. This CDR3 spans 17 amino acids. CDR3 nucleotides: TGTGCCAGCAGTTACTCTATTGGTACGGGAGCCAATGAAAAACTGTTTTTT. Amino acid sequence: CASSYSIGTGANEKLFF.

The V and J genes are TRBV11-3 and TRBJ2-5; 7 bases line up with TRBD1. J gave up 6 bases and V 5 bases, and 24 bases lay outside the gene matches. The length of the CDR3 is 19 residues. Looked up from germline, CDR1 is SGHNT and CDR2 is YENEEA. In nucleotides, the CDR3 is TGTGCCAGCAGCCTCCTCATGGGGATGTGGGACAGCCCGAATAAGACCCAGTACTTC. It specifies CASSLLMGMWDSPNKTQYF.

CDR3 nucleotides: TGTGCCTGGACGGGACAGAGCCAAGAGACCCAGTACTTC. Amino acid sequence: CAWTGQSQETQYF. The chain links TRBV30 to TRBJ2-5; TRBD1 aligns across 7 bases. CDR1 and CDR2 from the germline V gene are GTSNPN and SVGIG (reference sequence). The length of the CDR3 is 13 residues. With V trimmed by 4 bases and J by 1 base, 3 bases remained unmatched.

This clone ranks as large. The genes are TRBV6-8 and TRBJ2-7; 11 bases are a match to TRBD2. Germline V gene data show CDR1 as MNHGY and CDR2 as SAAAGT. The ends lost 5 bases at V and 2 bases at J; junction bases unmatched: 14. CDR3 length: 18 residues. CDR3 DNA: TGTGCCAGCAGTCCCGTAGGTTCGCGACTAGCGGGAACCTACGAGCAGTACTTC. Its protein is CASSPVGSRLAGTYEQYF.